This entry is about one T cell receptor beta chain. Its antigen is currently unknown. These data belong to a study of T cell responses to AZD1222 COVID-19 vaccine. Regarding the study as a whole: Donors skewed white British and female; clonal diversity was possibly underestimated. Vaccination with two AZD1222 doses was followed by a rise in Spike-specific TCR breadth and depth. At baseline, seropositivity was found in only a handful of AZD1222 recipients.

This CDR3 is 15 amino acids long. Looked up from germline, CDR1 is LGHNT and CDR2 is FRNRAP. V lost 1 base to trimming and J lost 7 bases; unmatched junction nucleotides: 6. Clones were sequenced by immunoSEQ multiplex PCR, and TCRdb holds only the in-frame ones, with some missing. The sample has about 130,000 clones; 84% are singletons. This sequence was found in an adult in good health. The genes are TRBV12-5 and TRBJ1-2, with TRBD1 matching over 10 bases. Sequences were derived from peripheral blood, sampled on day 0 of AZD1222 vaccination. Here the CDR3 DNA reads TGTGCTAGTGGTTTGGGGGACAGGGGATCAAGTGGCTACACCTTC. It is translated as CASGLGDRGSSGYTF.